The 10 T cell receptor beta chains below come from one sample, sequenced in a study of PD-1 blockade in classical Hodgkin lymphoma. Time point given: newly diagnosed, previously untreated cHL patient sample. Magnetic negative selection of thawed PBMCs was the method by which CD4+ T cells were purified. The method was immunoSEQ multiplex PCR; TCRdb's version includes in-frame clones alone and lacks a portion of them. The data hold under 20,000 clones, with approximately 80% observed a single time. Source material: CD4+ T cells from blood. The origin of the receptors is a human donor with classical Hodgkin lymphoma.

This chain connects TRBV7-9 to TRBJ1-1; 8 nucleotides match TRBD1. The V gene's germline CDR1 is SEHNR and CDR2 FQNEAQ (reference sequence). J was trimmed by 9 bases and V by 1 base; bases with no gene match: 4. The CDR3 contains 13 residues. The DNA of the CDR3 is TGTGCCAGCAGCTTAGGGGACAGGATTCAAGCTTTCTTT. Encoded protein: CASSLGDRIQAFF.

The chain joins TRBV7-9 to TRBJ2-1; TRBD2 aligns across 9 bases. The V gene end was trimmed by 3 bases and the J gene end by 0 bases; junction bases not matched to a gene: 9. CDR3 length equals 18 residues. The germline gives CDR1 SEHNR, CDR2 FQNEAQ (reference sequence). The CDR3 DNA reads TGTGCCAGCAGCTTCAAAAGCGGGAGGTCTAGCTCCTACAATGAGCAGTTCTTC. Protein: CASSFKSGRSSSYNEQFF.

The chain recombines TRBV5-4 with TRBJ1-2; 10 bases are shared with TRBD1. V was clipped by 5 bases and J by 8 bases; unmatched bases: 6. The CDR3 spans 13 residues. In germline, CDR1 is SGHNT, CDR2 YYREEE (reference sequence). This chain's CDR3 is CASRPTGGAGYTF. Written as DNA, the CDR3 is TGTGCCAGCAGACCGACAGGGGGCGCAGGCTACACCTTC.

CDR3 region: CTSSQCVDSGLCSYNEQFF. CDR3 sequence (DNA): TGCACCAGCAGCCAATGTGTAGATAGCGGGCTTTGCTCCTACAATGAGCAGTTCTTC. The genes are TRBV1 and TRBJ2-1; the table's D call of TRBD2 was not tested on the DNA. TRBV1 is a known pseudogene. This CDR3 contains 19 residues.

The chain carries TRBV6-1 and TRBJ2-7, with D perhaps assigned TRBD1 or TRBD2 (5 bases each). Per germline, CDR1 MNHNS and CDR2 SASEGT. The CDR3 has 9 amino acids. The V gene lost 8 bases and the J gene lost 8 bases, with 7 bases spanning the gap. CDR3 residues: CASGGQQYF. The CDR3 DNA reads TGTGCCAGCGGGGGACAGCAGTACTTC.

This clone was seen more than once but under ten times. This chain links TRBV14 with TRBJ1-1, with no clear D. Germline CDR1 and CDR2: SGHDN and FVKESK. This CDR3 contains 14 residues. Trimming took 0 bases from V and 5 from J, leaving 10 bases between them. CDR3 region: CASSQDHGRTEAFF. CDR3 bases: TGTGCCAGCAGCCAAGACCACGGGAGGACTGAAGCTTTCTTT. Looking up the rest from reference TRBV14 and TRBJ1-1 gives the full variable domain: EAGVTQFPSHSVIEKGQTVTLRCDPISGHDNLYWYRRVMGKEIKFLLHFVKESKQDESGMPNNRFLAERTGGTYSTLKVQPAELEDSGVYFCASSQDHGRTEAFFGQGTRLTVV.

The rearrangement uses TRBV7-8 and TRBJ2-7, with D uncertain. The length of the CDR3 is 14 residues. Germline V CDR1 and CDR2: SGHVS, FQNEAQ. V lost 1 base and J 2 bases, leaving 9 bases between the germline ends. For the CDR3, the DNA is TGTGCCAGCAGCTTAGGATCGGCTACCTACGAGCAGTACTTC. Translation gives CASSLGSATYEQYF.

The genes are TRBV13 and TRBJ2-4, with a weak D call TRBD2 (6 bases). The CDR3 contains 16 residues. Germline assignment: CDR1 PRHDT and CDR2 FYEKMQ (reference sequence). V lost 2 bases and J 1 base, leaving 12 bases between the germline ends. This CDR3 reads CASSLRGFGAKNIQYF. The CDR3 nucleotides are TGTGCCAGCAGCTTACGGGGGTTCGGGGCCAAAAACATTCAGTACTTC. Full variable domain (missing parts from reference TRBV13 and TRBJ2-4): AAGVIQSPRHLIKEKRETATLKCYPIPRHDTVYWYQQGPGQDPQFLISFYEKMQSDKGSIPDRFSAQQFSDYHSELNMSSLELGDSALYFCASSLRGFGAKNIQYFGAGTRLSVL.

The V call is TRBV2, the J call TRBJ1-1; D is unclear. Trimming took off 3 bases at V and 0 bases at J, with 14 bases between the two ends. This CDR3 contains 16 residues. The germline V gene encodes CDR1 SNHLY and CDR2 FYNNEI. The CDR3 spells CASSDNLQLMNTEAFF. CDR3 nucleotide sequence: TGTGCCAGCAGTGATAATCTACAGCTCATGAACACTGAAGCTTTCTTT.

The chain links TRBV19 to TRBJ1-1; 8 bases map to TRBD1. Germline V lookup: CDR1 LNHDA, CDR2 SQIVND (reference sequence). There are 15 residues in the CDR3. Germline trimming cut 1 base from V and 6 bases from J; bases unmatched to any gene: 7. CDR3 nucleotide sequence: TGTGCCAGTAGTATAGCTATTACAGGGGGTCCTGAAGCTTTCTTT. Its protein is CASSIAITGGPEAFF.